This T cell receptor (beta chain) was sequenced during a study of T cell responses to AZD1222 COVID-19 vaccine (dated by TCRdb to the early 2020s). A note on the overall study: A total of 240 or so trial participants underwent TCR sequencing, of whom under 220 had received two doses of AZD1222 and some 25 had received two doses of the MenACWY control vaccine. Enrollment into the trials was organized by age into subgroups of 18-55, 56-69 and 70-plus years, and those subgroups contained roughly 160, 29 and 62 TCR-sequenced participants, respectively.

General study outcomes and caveats: Reportedly, close to half of the unique spike-specific TCRs recognized epitopes lying outside the regions that are mutated in the B.1.351 and B.1.1.7 variants. Because no day 14 peak-response samples were available, the repertoires could be characterized only after the peak T cell response. Conclusions about previously exposed vaccinees were limited because only a handful of AZD1222 recipients were SARS-CoV-2 seropositive at baseline. A significant rise in spike-specific TCR breadth and depth was observed after two AZD1222 doses relative to day 0 and relative to MenACWY recipients. The vaccine-associated CD4 TCRs covered the entire spike protein, and the dominant responses fell in regions 160-218 and 743-854. The 56-69-year group was small, and its depth increase did not reach significance, likely because of low power. Most participants were white British and females outnumbered males, and the authors suggested that clonal diversity may have been underestimated.

The CDR3 regions of human TCRbeta chains were subjected to immunosequencing. The paper's data handling went like this. Repertoire TCRs were matched against a reference library of SARS-CoV-2-specific TCRs generated with the MIRA antigen-specificity platform. Breadth meant the fraction of unique TCRs that were SARS-CoV-2-associated, whereas depth meant the fraction of total T cells that were SARS-CoV-2-associated. Each spike-specific TCR was assigned to its reactive spike region and to a CD4 or CD8 class using the MIRA data. Log10-transformed breadth and depth values were compared by one-way ANOVA with Sidak's multiple comparisons tests. TCRdb stores this immuneACCESS table with in-frame sequences only. Part of the clones is absent; in the studies checked, under half of the shortfall reflects unresolved V genes, and no reason is known for the rest. V, J and clone size reflect that table, while D and trimming were determined from the DNA. The sample has about 75,000 clones on record, about 87% of them singletons. In total, the top ten clones hold more than 8% of the sample.

Comments on this clone: Its antigen target is currently unknown. Per-base quality was not reported, and no clone a single base away is much larger than it.

The germline V gene encodes CDR1 MGHRA and CDR2 YSYEKL. V loses 0 bases at its end and J loses 2 bases; junction bases beyond the gene matches: 1. The CDR3 measures 15 amino acids from cysteine to phenylalanine. Just CDR3 DNA is preserved here, 45 bases in frame from base 1. The intended sense of this specimen's time point label: about 28 days (+/-7) after the second vaccine dose. Interpreted using the paper, the treatment or condition label stands for: meningococcal conjugate vaccine given as trial control. Samples from vaccinated people were obtained from the UK trials COV001 and COV002, which included a single-blind randomized controlled phase 2/3 trial of AZD1222 (ChAdOx1 nCoV-19) in healthy adults. For TCRbeta chain sequencing, PBMC samples from trial participants were taken at day 0 and at day 28 after the second dose.

The TCR was taken from an adult who received the MenACWY meningococcal vaccine as a control. Recombination connected TRBV4-1 to TRBJ2-7, and 10 bases in between align with TRBD1. This specimen consisted of peripheral blood, obtained 28 days after the second dose of the MenACWY control vaccine. The DNA sequence follows: TGCGCCAGCAGCCAAGACGGGACAGGGGCCTACGAGCAGTACTTC. Protein translation: CASSQDGTGAYEQYF.